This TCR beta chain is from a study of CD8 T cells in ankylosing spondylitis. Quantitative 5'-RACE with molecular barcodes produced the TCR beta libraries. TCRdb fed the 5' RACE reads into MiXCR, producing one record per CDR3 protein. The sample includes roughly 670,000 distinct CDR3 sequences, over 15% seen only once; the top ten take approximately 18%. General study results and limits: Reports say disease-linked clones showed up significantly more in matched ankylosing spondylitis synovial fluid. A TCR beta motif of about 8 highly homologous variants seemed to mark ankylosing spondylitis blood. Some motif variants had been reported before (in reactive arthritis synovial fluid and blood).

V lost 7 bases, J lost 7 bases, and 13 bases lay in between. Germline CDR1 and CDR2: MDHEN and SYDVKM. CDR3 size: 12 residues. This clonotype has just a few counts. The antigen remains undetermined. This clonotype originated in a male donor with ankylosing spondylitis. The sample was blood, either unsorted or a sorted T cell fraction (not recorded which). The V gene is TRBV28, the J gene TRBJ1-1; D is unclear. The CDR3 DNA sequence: TGTGCCAGCACCAGGTTTACTAGTGAAGCTTTCTTT. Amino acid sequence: CASTRFTSEAFF. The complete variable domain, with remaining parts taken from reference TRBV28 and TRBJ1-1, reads DVKVTQSSRYLVKRTGEKVFLECVQDMDHENMFWYRQDPGLGLRLIYFSYDVKMKEKGDIPEGYSVSREKKERFSLILESASTNQTSMYLCASTRFTSEAFFGQGTRLTVV.